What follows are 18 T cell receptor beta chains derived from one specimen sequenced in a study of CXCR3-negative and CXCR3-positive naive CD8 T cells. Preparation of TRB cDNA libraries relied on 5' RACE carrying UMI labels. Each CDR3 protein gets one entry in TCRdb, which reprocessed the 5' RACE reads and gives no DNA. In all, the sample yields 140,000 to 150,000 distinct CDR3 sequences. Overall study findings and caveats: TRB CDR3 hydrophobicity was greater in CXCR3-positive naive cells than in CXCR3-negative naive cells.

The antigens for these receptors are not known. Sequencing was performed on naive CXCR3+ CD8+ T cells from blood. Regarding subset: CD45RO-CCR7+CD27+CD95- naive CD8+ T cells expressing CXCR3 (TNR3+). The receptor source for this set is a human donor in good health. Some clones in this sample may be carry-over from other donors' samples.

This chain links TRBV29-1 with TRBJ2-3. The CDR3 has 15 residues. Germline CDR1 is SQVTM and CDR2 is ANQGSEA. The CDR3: CSVQGSGASTDTQYF.

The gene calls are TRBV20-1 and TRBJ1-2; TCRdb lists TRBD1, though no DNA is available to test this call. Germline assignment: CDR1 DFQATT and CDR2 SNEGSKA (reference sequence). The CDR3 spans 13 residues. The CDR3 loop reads CSASGGRSYGYTF.

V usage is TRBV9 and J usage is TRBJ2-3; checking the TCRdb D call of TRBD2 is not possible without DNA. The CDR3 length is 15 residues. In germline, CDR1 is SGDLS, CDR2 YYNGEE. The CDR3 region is CASSETSGRTDTQYF. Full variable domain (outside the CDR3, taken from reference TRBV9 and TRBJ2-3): DSGVTQTPKHLITATGQRVTLRCSPRSGDLSVYWYQQSLDQGLQFLIQYYNGEERAKGNILERFSAQQFPDLHSELNLSSLELGDSALYFCASSETSGRTDTQYFGPGTRLTVL.

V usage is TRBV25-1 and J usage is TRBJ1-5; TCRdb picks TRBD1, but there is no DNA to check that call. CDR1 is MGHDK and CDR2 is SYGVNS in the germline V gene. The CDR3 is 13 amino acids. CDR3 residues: CASSQTGSQPQHF.

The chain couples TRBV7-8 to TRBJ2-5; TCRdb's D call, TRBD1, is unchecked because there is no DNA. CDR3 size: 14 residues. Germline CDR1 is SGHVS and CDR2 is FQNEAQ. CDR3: CASSLMGLQETQYF. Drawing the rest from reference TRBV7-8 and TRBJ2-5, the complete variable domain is GAGVSQSPRYKVAKRGQDVALRCDPISGHVSLFWYQQALGQGPEFLTYFQNEAQLDKSGLPSDRFFAERPEGSVSTLKIQRTQQEDSAVYLCASSLMGLQETQYFGPGTRLLVL.

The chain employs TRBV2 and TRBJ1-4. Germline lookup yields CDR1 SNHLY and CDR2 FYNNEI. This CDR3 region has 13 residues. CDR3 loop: CASIKPPNEKRFF.

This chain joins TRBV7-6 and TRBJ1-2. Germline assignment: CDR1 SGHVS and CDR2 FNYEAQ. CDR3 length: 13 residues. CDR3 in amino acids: CASSFVEDYGYTF.

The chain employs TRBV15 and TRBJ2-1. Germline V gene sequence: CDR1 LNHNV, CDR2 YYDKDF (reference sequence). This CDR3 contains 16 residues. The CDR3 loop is CATSMTKAYSYNEQFF.

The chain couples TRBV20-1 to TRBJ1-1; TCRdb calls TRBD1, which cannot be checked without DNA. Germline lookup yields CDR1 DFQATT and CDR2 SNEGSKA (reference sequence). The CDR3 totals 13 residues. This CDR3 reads CSAREDREAEAFF.

CDR3: CASSYRAPRIYGYTF. V gene TRBV6-5 combines with J gene TRBJ1-2. The CDR3 covers 15 residues. Per germline, CDR1 MNHEY and CDR2 SVGAGI.

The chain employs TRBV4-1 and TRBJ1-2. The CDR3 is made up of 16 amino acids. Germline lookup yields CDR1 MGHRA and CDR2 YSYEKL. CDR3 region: CASSQDFPSATYGYTF.

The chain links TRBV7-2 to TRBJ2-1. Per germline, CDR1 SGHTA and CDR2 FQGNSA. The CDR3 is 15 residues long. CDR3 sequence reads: CASSLSGSAYNEQFF.

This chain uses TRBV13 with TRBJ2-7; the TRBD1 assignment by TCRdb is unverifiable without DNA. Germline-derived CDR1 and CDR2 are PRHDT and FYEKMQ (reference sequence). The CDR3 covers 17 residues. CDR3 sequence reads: CASSLGTPGQGRYEQYF.

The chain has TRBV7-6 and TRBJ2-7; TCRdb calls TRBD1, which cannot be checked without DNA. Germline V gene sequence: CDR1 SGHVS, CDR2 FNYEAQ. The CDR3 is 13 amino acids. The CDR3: CASSLGADYEQYF.

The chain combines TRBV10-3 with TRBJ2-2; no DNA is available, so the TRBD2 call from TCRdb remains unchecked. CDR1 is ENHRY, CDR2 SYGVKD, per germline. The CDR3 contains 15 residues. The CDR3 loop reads CASGGAQSNTGELFF.

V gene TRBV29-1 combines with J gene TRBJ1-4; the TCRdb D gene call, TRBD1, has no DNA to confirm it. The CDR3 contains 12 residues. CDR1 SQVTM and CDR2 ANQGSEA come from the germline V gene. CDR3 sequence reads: CSVLRQGIGLFF.

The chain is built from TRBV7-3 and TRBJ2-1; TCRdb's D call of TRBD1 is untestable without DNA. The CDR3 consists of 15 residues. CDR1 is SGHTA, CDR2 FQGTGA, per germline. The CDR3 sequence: CASSATGTTGNEQFF.

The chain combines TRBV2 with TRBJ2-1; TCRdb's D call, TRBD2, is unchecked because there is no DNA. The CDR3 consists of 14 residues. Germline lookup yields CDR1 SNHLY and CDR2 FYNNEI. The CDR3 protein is CASMGPPGHNEQFF.